A single sample gave rise to the 6 T cell receptor beta chains below, sequenced in a study of molecular identifiers for immune sequencing clone quantification. TCRdb processed the PCR reads anew with MiXCR; each CDR3 protein has one entry. The sample has around 470,000 distinct CDR3 sequences, around 25% seen once; the top ten hold 0.76%. Sequenced material: naive CD8+ T cells from blood, with Jurkat cell RNA spiked in. Sample subset: FACS-sorted CD8+CD4-CCR7+CD45RA+ naive T cells. The receptors shown here come from a human donor in good health. Some libraries in this study had Jurkat cell RNA spiked in.

This clonotype came up a few times. The rearrangement joins TRBV27 to TRBJ2-2; D might be TRBD2 (6 bases). V gave up 7 bases and J gave up 7 bases, with 16 bases separating them. This CDR3 has 14 residues. Germline V gene data show CDR1 as MNHEY and CDR2 as SMNVEV (reference sequence). CDR3 nucleotide sequence: TGTGCCAGCACCTGGGACTTTCCTGGCGGGGAGCTGTTTTTT. Translation gives CASTWDFPGGELFF.

This clonotype was detected many times. V and J are TRBV19 and TRBJ2-5, with D tentatively TRBD1 or TRBD2 (5 bases each). The V end lost 3 bases, the J end lost 1 base, and 12 bases lay between the germline ends. This CDR3 has 15 amino acids. CDR1 and CDR2 (germline): LNHDA, SQIVND (reference sequence). The CDR3 spells CASSIGTRGQETQYF. CDR3 coding DNA: TGTGCCAGTAGTATCGGGACCCGTGGCCAAGAGACCCAGTACTTC.

This clonotype was recorded a few times. The V call is TRBV29-1, the J call TRBJ2-7; 10 bases match TRBD2. Germline V gene data show CDR1 as SQVTM and CDR2 as ANQGSEA. The CDR3 length is 14 residues. The junction had 4 bases not matched to a gene; V was cut back by 0 bases and J by 5 bases. The CDR3 DNA reads TGCAGCGTTGAAGAGGGGCTAGCGGGAGACGAGCAGTACTTC. It is translated as CSVEEGLAGDEQYF.

This clonotype has just one count. A single base separates this from a much larger clone, so it may be a read error. J is TRBJ2-7 and V is TRBV7-9; no reliable D call. CDR1 is SEHNR, CDR2 FQNEAQ, per germline (reference sequence). The length of the CDR3 is 12 residues. V lost 8 bases and J lost 6, with 14 bases in between. DNA of the CDR3: TGTGCCAGCGCCCAGAGAGGCGGCGAGCAGTACTTC. Its protein is CASAQRGGEQYF.

This clonotype was counted at least ten times. V is TRBV7-9 and J is TRBJ1-1; D gene ambiguous. V lost 1 base to trimming and J lost 0 bases, with 3 bases between them. Per the germline V gene, CDR1 is SEHNR and CDR2 is FQNEAQ (reference sequence). The CDR3 runs to 13 residues. The DNA of the CDR3 is TGTGCCAGCAGCTTAGTCGTGAACACTGAAGCTTTCTTT. It specifies CASSLVVNTEAFF.

This clonotype was counted a few times. V gene TRBV5-1 combines with J gene TRBJ1-1; D unresolved. With 0 bases removed from V and 1 base from J, the gap between germline ends came to 7 bases. CDR1 is SGHRS, CDR2 YFSETQ, per germline. The CDR3 is 14 residues long. The CDR3 loop reads CASSLDQRNTEAFF. The CDR3 nucleotides are TGCGCCAGCAGCTTGGATCAGAGGAACACTGAAGCTTTCTTT.